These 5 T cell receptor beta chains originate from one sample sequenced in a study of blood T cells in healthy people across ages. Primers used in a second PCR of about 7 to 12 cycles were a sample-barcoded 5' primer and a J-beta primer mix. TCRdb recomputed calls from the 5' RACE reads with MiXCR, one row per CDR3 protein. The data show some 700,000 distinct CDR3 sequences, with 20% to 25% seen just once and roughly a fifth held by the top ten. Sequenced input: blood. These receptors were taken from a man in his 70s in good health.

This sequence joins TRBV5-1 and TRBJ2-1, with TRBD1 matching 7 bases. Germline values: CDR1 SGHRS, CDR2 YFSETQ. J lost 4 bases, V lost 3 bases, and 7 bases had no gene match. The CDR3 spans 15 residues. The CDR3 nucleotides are TGCGCCAGCAGCTCCGTGACAGGGATGTACAATGAGCAGTTCTTC. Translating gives CASSSVTGMYNEQFF.

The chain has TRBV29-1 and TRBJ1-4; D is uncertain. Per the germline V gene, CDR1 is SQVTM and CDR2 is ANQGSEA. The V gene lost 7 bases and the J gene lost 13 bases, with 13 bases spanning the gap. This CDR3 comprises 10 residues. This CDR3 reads CSALSGRLFF. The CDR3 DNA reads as TGCAGCGCCCTCAGTGGAAGACTGTTTTTT.

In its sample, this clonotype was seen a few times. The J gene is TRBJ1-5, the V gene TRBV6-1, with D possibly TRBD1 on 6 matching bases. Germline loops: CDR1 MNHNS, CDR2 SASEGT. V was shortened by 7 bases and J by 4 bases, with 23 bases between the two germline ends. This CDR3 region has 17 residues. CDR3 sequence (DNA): TGTGCCAGCAAATACAGGGAAAAGGCCCCTTGGAATCAGCCCCAGCATTTT. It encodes CASKYREKAPWNQPQHF.

CDR3 coding DNA: TGCAGCGCCTTAAAGGGGGCTGGGGATGAAAAACTGTTTTTT. As protein: CSALKGAGDEKLFF. The V call is TRBV20-1, the J call TRBJ1-4, with 7 positions matching TRBD1. The CDR3 runs 14 residues. Germline values: CDR1 DFQATT, CDR2 SNEGSKA (reference sequence).

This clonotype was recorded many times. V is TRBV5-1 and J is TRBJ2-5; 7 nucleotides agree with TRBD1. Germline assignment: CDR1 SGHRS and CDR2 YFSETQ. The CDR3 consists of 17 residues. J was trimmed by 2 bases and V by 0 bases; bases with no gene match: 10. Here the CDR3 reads CASSLAPGQKRQETQYF. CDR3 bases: TGCGCCAGCAGCTTGGCACCGGGACAGAAAAGACAAGAGACCCAGTACTTC. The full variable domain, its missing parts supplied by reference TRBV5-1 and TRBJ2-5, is KAGVTQTPRYLIKTRGQQVTLSCSPISGHRSVSWYQQTPGQGLQFLFEYFSETQRNKGNFPGRFSGRQFSNSRSEMNVSTLELGDSALYLCASSLAPGQKRQETQYFGPGTRLLVL.